The 24 T cell receptor beta chains below all came from one sample that was sequenced in a study of blood T cells in healthy people across ages. Primed by a sample-barcoded 5' primer and a J-beta primer mix, a second PCR proceeded for 7 to 11 cycles. In TCRdb, the 5' RACE reads were re-called with MiXCR into one record per CDR3 protein. The sample holds around 1.5 million distinct CDR3 sequences, roughly a third seen once. Source material: blood. These receptors were collected from a woman aged 25 to 39 in good health.

The CDR3 loop is CASSVTVAGGNNEQFF. In nucleotides, the CDR3 is TGTGCCAGCAGCGTAACCGTAGCGGGAGGGAACAATGAGCAGTTCTTC. V is TRBV9 and J is TRBJ2-1; 11 positions match TRBD2. Trimming removed 1 base from V and 5 bases from J; junction bases left unmatched: 5. Germline CDR1 SGDLS, CDR2 YYNGEE. The CDR3 spans 16 residues.

The rearrangement joins TRBV7-3 to TRBJ2-1; D may be TRBD2 (6 bases). Germline values: CDR1 SGHTA, CDR2 FQGTGA. V was shortened by 4 bases and J by 7 bases, with 20 bases between the two germline ends. CDR3 length: 16 residues. The CDR3 is CASSSIPRAGLNEQFF. CDR3 DNA sequence: TGTGCCAGCAGCTCGATCCCGCGGGCGGGGCTTAATGAGCAGTTCTTC.

This rearrangement joins TRBV6-5 to TRBJ2-2; D not certain. CDR3 size: 13 residues. Germline lookup yields CDR1 MNHEY and CDR2 SVGAGI. V dropped 7 bases and J dropped 1 base, with 7 bases sitting between them. CDR3: CASKGWNTGELFF. CDR3 in DNA: TGTGCCAGCAAAGGGTGGAACACCGGGGAGCTGTTTTTT.

The CDR3 nucleotides are TGTGCCACCACCCGGATGGCCACAGATACGCAGTATTTT. This sequence encodes CATTRMATDTQYF. The rearrangement joins TRBV6-2 or TRBV6-3 to TRBJ2-3; no clear D. Germline CDR1 is MNHEY and CDR2 is SVGEGT. The V end lost 10 bases, the J end lost 2 bases, and 13 bases lay between the germline ends. The CDR3 sequence is 13 residues long.

This clonotype was observed at least ten times. The CDR3 bases are TGCAGCGTTGCTTTTGTTCCTCTTTACAATGAGCAGTTCTTC. It specifies CSVAFVPLYNEQFF. This chain links TRBV29-1 with TRBJ2-1; D not resolved. The CDR3 sequence is 14 residues long. Trimming removed 4 bases at V and 4 bases at J, with 14 bases between. Germline loops: CDR1 SQVTM, CDR2 ANQGSEA.

This clonotype was observed a few times. This chain links TRBV25-1 with TRBJ1-2; 7 bases map to TRBD1. The CDR3 covers 16 residues. In germline, CDR1 is MGHDK, CDR2 SYGVNS. V was pared by 1 base and J by 5 bases, with 10 bases of the junction left unmatched. The CDR3 here is CASSESRTGPSYGYTF. The DNA of the CDR3 is TGTGCCAGCAGTGAATCAAGGACAGGCCCTTCATATGGCTACACCTTC.

This clonotype came up a few times. The rearrangement joins TRBV29-1 to TRBJ2-1; TRBD1 is a possible D gene (7 bases). The V gene's germline CDR1 is SQVTM and CDR2 ANQGSEA. V lost 2 bases and J lost 4, with 12 bases in between. This CDR3 is 14 amino acids long. The CDR3 DNA is TGCAGCGTTGAAATCAGGGGGAGGTACAATGAGCAGTTCTTC. This gives the protein CSVEIRGRYNEQFF.

This chain links TRBV4-1 with TRBJ2-7, with D possibly being TRBD1 (5 bases). The CDR3 has 14 residues. Per germline, CDR1 MGHRA and CDR2 YSYEKL. Between the trimmed V and J ends, which lost 3 bases and 3 bases, there was a span of 12 bases. The CDR3 DNA is TGCGCCAGCAGCCATCCAGGGCTCGTCTACGAGCAGTACTTC. Translated, it gives CASSHPGLVYEQYF.

This clonotype was detected a few times. This chain links TRBV7-2 with TRBJ2-1; 8 positions match TRBD2. The CDR3 runs 15 residues. The junction had 7 bases not matched to a gene; V was cut back by 2 bases and J by 7 bases. Germline V gene data show CDR1 as SGHTA and CDR2 as FQGNSA. The CDR3 bases are TGTGCCAGCAGCTTAACGGCGGGGGGCGGGAATGAGCAGTTCTTC. It codes for CASSLTAGGGNEQFF. Full variable domain (remainder filled in from reference TRBV7-2 and TRBJ2-1): GAGVSQSPSNKVTEKGKDVELRCDPISGHTALYWYRQSLGQGLEFLIYFQGNSAPDKSGLPSDRFSAERTGGSVSTLTIQRTQQEDSAVYLCASSLTAGGGNEQFFGPGTRLTVL.

The chain combines TRBV9 with TRBJ2-7; 7 bases agree with TRBD2. Germline V gene data show CDR1 as SGDLS and CDR2 as YYNGEE. With 0 bases clipped from V and 0 bases from J, the junction kept 3 bases outside the gene matches. This CDR3 has 15 residues. For the CDR3, the DNA is TGTGCCAGCAGCGTAGGAGCGGGGATCTCCTACGAGCAGTACTTC. Residues: CASSVGAGISYEQYF. Full variable domain (rest looked up from reference TRBV9 and TRBJ2-7): DSGVTQTPKHLITATGQRVTLRCSPRSGDLSVYWYQQSLDQGLQFLIQYYNGEERAKGNILERFSAQQFPDLHSELNLSSLELGDSALYFCASSVGAGISYEQYFGPGTRLTVT.

Concerning this clonotype itself: Mismatch with germline at one junction end may stem from a read error. V is TRBV9 and J is TRBJ2-3, with 7 bases lining up with TRBD2. The CDR3 is 16 amino acids. Germline loops: CDR1 SGDLS, CDR2 YYNGEE. DNA for the CDR3: TGTGCCGGCAGCGTAGCGCAAGCGATGGGAGGGGATACGCAGTATTTT. Residues: CAGSVAQAMGGDTQYF.

This rearrangement joins TRBV9 to TRBJ2-1; 9 bases align to TRBD2. Germline CDR1 and CDR2: SGDLS and YYNGEE. J was trimmed by 7 bases and V by 2 bases; bases with no gene match: 7. This CDR3 has 15 residues. The CDR3 spells CASSVSGLARNEQFF. The CDR3 DNA is TGTGCCAGCAGCGTCTCAGGACTAGCGCGGAATGAGCAGTTCTTC.

The gene calls are TRBV11-2 and TRBJ2-1; a possible D gene is TRBD2 (5 bases). This CDR3 contains 13 residues. Germline CDR1 and CDR2: SGHAT and FQNNGV. V was pared by 0 bases and J by 12 bases, with 12 bases between. The CDR3 DNA sequence: TGTGCCAGCAGCTTAGACCCGAGGGCGGCGCAGTTCTTC. The encoded protein is CASSLDPRAAQFF.

The rearrangement joins TRBV7-9 to TRBJ2-1; 9 bases align to TRBD2. The CDR3 consists of 15 residues. The V gene end was trimmed by 4 bases and the J gene end by 4 bases; junction bases not matched to a gene: 5. CDR1 and CDR2 from the germline V gene are SEHNR and FQNEAQ (reference sequence). The DNA of the CDR3 is TGTGCCAGCAGCTATAGCGGGGGCGAGTACAATGAGCAGTTCTTC. As protein: CASSYSGGEYNEQFF.

Concerning this clonotype: The junction shows a germline mismatch at one end, possibly a read error. This chain uses TRBV28 with TRBJ2-1; TRBD1 agrees at 8 bases. In germline, CDR1 is MDHEN, CDR2 SYDVKM. The CDR3 is 17 amino acids. The CDR3 nucleotides are TGTACCAGCAGACTGGACAGGGTGGGAAGCTCCTACAATGAGCAGTTCTTC. Translating gives CTSRLDRVGSSYNEQFF.

In this sample, this clonotype turned up a few times. The chain recombines TRBV20-1 with TRBJ2-5; 10 nucleotides align to TRBD2. This CDR3 region has 14 residues. Unmatched junction bases numbered 7, after V lost 5 bases and J lost 4 bases. Germline CDR1 and CDR2: DFQATT and SNEGSKA (reference sequence). The CDR3 is CSASGTSDGETQYF. DNA for the CDR3: TGCAGTGCTTCCGGGACTAGCGATGGAGAGACCCAGTACTTC.

The chain is built from TRBV30 and TRBJ1-6; D not resolved. CDR1 is GTSNPN and CDR2 is SVGIG in the germline V gene (reference sequence). This CDR3 is built from 13 residues. The V end was cut by 4 bases, the J end by 8 bases, with 12 bases between. The DNA of the CDR3 is TGTGCCTGGAAACTTATTCCGGATTCACCCCTCCACTTT. The encoded protein is CAWKLIPDSPLHF.

This clonotype was observed once. V gene TRBV10-3 combines with J gene TRBJ2-7; D may correspond to TRBD1 or TRBD2 (5 bases each). CDR1 is ENHRY, CDR2 SYGVKD, per germline. The CDR3 totals 14 residues. Trimming left V 11 bases short and J 6 bases short, with 23 bases between. The CDR3 loop is CASRLGTDISEQYF. In DNA form, the CDR3 reads TGTGCCTCTCGACTTGGGACGGACATTTCCGAGCAGTACTTC.

This chain connects TRBV13 to TRBJ2-1; the match to TRBD2 covers 10 bases. Germline V gene data show CDR1 as PRHDT and CDR2 as FYEKMQ (reference sequence). The CDR3 runs to 16 residues. The ends lost 5 bases at V and 0 bases at J; junction bases unmatched: 4. CDR3 sequence reads: CASSGLADSSYNEQFF. The CDR3 DNA follows: TGTGCCAGCAGCGGACTAGCGGACAGCTCCTACAATGAGCAGTTCTTC.

This clonotype has only a few counts. The V and J genes are TRBV15 and TRBJ2-1; D gene unclear. This CDR3 has 16 amino acids. Germline CDR1 is LNHNV and CDR2 is YYDKDF (reference sequence). V gave up 0 bases and J gave up 0 bases, with 9 bases separating them. This CDR3 reads CATSRDAVSSYNEQFF. DNA of the CDR3: TGTGCCACCAGCAGAGACGCGGTCAGCTCCTACAATGAGCAGTTCTTC.

The CDR3 protein is CASSLGFRTSGRGEQFF. In DNA, the CDR3 is TGTGCCAGCAGCCTTGGGTTTCGGACTAGCGGGCGGGGTGAGCAGTTCTTC. V is TRBV7-2 and J is TRBJ2-1; 11 bases agree with TRBD2. CDR3 size: 17 residues. The V segment lost 5 bases and the J segment 9 bases; nucleotides outside the gene matches: 15. Germline CDR1 SGHTA, CDR2 FQGNSA.

The chain links TRBV27 to TRBJ2-3, with 7 bases fitting TRBD2. This CDR3 has 16 amino acids. In germline, CDR1 is MNHEY, CDR2 SMNVEV (reference sequence). The V gene end was trimmed by 5 bases and the J gene end by 3 bases; junction bases not matched to a gene: 11. CDR3: CASSLRGVGVTDTQYF. For the CDR3, the DNA is TGTGCCAGCAGTCTACGGGGGGTTGGAGTGACAGATACGCAGTATTTT.

The V gene is TRBV5-1, the J gene TRBJ2-7, with D perhaps TRBD1 (6 bases). This CDR3 is built from 14 residues. V dropped 4 bases and J dropped 1 base, with 12 bases sitting between them. Germline V gene sequence: CDR1 SGHRS, CDR2 YFSETQ. CDR3 sequence (DNA): TGCGCCAGCAGCAGAGACAGGAAGTCCTACGAGCAGTACTTC. It specifies CASSRDRKSYEQYF.

The table lists this clonotype with a few counts. V is TRBV20-1 and J is TRBJ1-2; 7 bases agree with TRBD1. The CDR3 has 15 residues. The germline V gene encodes CDR1 DFQATT and CDR2 SNEGSKA (reference sequence). Trimming at V came to 4 bases and at J to 6 bases, leaving 14 bases not matched to a gene. The CDR3: CSATTPEQGLDGYTF. Here the CDR3 DNA reads TGCAGTGCTACGACGCCGGAACAGGGGTTAGATGGCTACACCTTC.